A single TCR beta chain is shown here with its context. No antigen is known for it. Described time point: patch test 3, about 24 weeks after DPC sensitization. Treatment given: therapeutic diphenylcyclopropenone sensitization with weekly scalp DPC. Researchers extracted total RNA from unfractionated whole blood. The data were obtained in a study of human T cells and chemical hapten exposure. For the study at large: The cohort included alopecia areata under or over 50% scalp, totalis and universalis.

TCRdb fed the RACE reads into MiXCR, producing one record per CDR3 protein. Of tens of thousands of distinct CDR3 sequences in the sample, around 9.5% were seen once. Study-wide points: Expanded TCRs showed more large CDR3 clusters than pre-sensitization or healthy control sets. TCRs exceeding 1 in 1000 frequency stayed unchanged with DPC sensitization.

Sequenced material: whole blood, taken in connection with sensitization to the hapten diphenylcyclopropenone (DPC). The origin of this receptor is a man aged 50 to 59 with alopecia areata. Some clones in this sample may be carry-over from other donors' samples.

The CDR3 nucleotides read TGTGCCAGCAGCTTGGCCGGTACAGGGGGGACCGGGGAGCTGTTTTTT. Translated: CASSLAGTGGTGELFF. The rearrangement joins TRBV5-4 to TRBJ2-2, with 8 bases matching TRBD1. This CDR3 comprises 16 residues. J was trimmed by 5 bases and V by 0 bases; bases with no gene match: 6. Germline V lookup: CDR1 SGHNT, CDR2 YYREEE (reference sequence).